The following is a T cell receptor beta chain sequence with its context. In the original analysis: Cell counts per sample came from amplifying reference gene primers. The table came from immunoSEQ multiplex PCR; TCRdb's copy has only in-frame clones and leaves some out. D and trimming come from the DNA, and the V and J calls and clone size come from that table. Here the sample spans about 270,000 clones, more than 75% being singletons. This specimen comes from a study of blood T cell repertoires in COVID-19. The overall study: From the United States, Italy and Spain came samples of acute and convalescent COVID-19. PBMCs, B-cell-depleted T cells, or T cells were the source of the cDNA or gDNA that made up the material.

The CDR3 is made up of 13 amino acids. The V gene lost 6 bases and the J gene lost 1 base, with 8 bases spanning the gap. Per the germline V gene, CDR1 is KGHSH and CDR2 is LQKENI. The chain has TRBV18 and TRBJ2-3; possible D gene TRBD1, 6 bases. The origin of this receptor is a man aged 40-49 years with active or convalescent COVID-19. Sequenced: peripheral blood. The CDR3 bases are TGTGCCAGCTCCCGACAGGGCACAGATACGCAGTATTTT. Translating gives CASSRQGTDTQYF.